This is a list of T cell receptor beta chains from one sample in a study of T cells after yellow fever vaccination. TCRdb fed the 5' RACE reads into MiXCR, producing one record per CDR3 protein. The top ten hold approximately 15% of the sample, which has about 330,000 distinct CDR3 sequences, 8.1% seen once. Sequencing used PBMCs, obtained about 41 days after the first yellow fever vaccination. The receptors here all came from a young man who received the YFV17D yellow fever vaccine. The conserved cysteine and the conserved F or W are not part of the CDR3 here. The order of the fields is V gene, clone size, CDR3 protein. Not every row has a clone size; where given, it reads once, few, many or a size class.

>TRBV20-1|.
SARGGTRDQPQH
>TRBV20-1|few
SAQPSGVWADPSIIQETQY
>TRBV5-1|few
ASSLERLQETQY
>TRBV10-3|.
AIRGPFYTEAF
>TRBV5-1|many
ASSFTHSTDTQY
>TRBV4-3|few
ASSHLTGTPEQY
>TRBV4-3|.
ASSPDASGTNTGELF
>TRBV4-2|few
ASSQSKTGNNEQF
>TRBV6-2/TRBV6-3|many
ASSHYPSSGGANEQF
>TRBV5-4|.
ASSGGTQGFYEQY
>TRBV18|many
ASSLDRGHQQPQH